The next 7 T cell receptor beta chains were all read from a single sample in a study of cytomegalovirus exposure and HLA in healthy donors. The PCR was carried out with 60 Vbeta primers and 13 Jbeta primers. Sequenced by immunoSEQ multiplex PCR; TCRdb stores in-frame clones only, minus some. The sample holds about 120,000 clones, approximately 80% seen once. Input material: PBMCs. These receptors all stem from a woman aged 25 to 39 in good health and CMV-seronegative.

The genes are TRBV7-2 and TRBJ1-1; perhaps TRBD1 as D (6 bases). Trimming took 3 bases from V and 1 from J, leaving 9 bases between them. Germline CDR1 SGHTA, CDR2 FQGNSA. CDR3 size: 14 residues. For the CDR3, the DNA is TGTGCCAGCAGCTTTTCAGGGGCGAACACTGAAGCTTTCTTT. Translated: CASSFSGANTEAFF. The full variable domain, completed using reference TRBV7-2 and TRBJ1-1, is GAGVSQSPSNKVTEKGKDVELRCDPISGHTALYWYRQSLGQGLEFLIYFQGNSAPDKSGLPSDRFSAERTGGSVSTLTIQRTQQEDSAVYLCASSFSGANTEAFFGQGTRLTVV.

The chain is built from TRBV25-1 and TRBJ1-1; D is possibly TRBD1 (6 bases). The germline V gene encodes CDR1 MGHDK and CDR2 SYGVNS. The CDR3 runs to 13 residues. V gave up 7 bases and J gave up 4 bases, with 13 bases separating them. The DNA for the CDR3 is TGTGCCAGCATCAGGGGCGCGGGCACTGAAGCTTTCTTT. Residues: CASIRGAGTEAFF.

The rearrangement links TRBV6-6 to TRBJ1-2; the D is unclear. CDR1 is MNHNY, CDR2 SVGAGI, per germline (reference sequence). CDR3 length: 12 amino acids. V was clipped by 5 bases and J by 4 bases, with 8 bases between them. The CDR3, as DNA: TGTGCCAGCAGTCCCGGGGTCTATGGCTACACCTTC. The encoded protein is CASSPGVYGYTF.

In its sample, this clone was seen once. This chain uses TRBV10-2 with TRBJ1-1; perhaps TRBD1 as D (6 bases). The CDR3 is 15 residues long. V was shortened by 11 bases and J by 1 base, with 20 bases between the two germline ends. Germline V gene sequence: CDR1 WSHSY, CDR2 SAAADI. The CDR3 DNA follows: TGCGCCTCTCAGACGGGGGGGGCGGGGAACACTGAAGCTTTCTTT. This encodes CASQTGGAGNTEAFF.

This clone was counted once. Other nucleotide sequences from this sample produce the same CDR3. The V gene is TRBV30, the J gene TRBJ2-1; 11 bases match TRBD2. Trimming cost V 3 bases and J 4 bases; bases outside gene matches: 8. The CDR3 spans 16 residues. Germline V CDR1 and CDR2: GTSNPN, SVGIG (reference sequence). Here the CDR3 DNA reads TGTGCCTGGAGACCCACTAGCGGGGGCTCTTACAATGAGCAGTTCTTC. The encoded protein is CAWRPTSGGSYNEQFF.

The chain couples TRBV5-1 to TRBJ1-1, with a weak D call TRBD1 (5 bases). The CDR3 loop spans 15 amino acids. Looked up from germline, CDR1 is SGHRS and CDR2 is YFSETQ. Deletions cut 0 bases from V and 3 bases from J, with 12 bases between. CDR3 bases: TGCGCCAGCAGCTTGGAGGGACTCTTACACACTGAAGCTTTCTTT. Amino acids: CASSLEGLLHTEAFF. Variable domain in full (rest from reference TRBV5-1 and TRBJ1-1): KAGVTQTPRYLIKTRGQQVTLSCSPISGHRSVSWYQQTPGQGLQFLFEYFSETQRNKGNFPGRFSGRQFSNSRSEMNVSTLELGDSALYLCASSLEGLLHTEAFFGQGTRLTVV.

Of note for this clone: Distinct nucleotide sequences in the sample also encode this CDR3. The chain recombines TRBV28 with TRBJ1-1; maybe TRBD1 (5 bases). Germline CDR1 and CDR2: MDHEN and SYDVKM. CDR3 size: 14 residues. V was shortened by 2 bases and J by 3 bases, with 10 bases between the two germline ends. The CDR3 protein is CASSLGGADTEAFF. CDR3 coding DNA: TGTGCCAGCAGTTTAGGAGGGGCGGACACTGAAGCTTTCTTT.